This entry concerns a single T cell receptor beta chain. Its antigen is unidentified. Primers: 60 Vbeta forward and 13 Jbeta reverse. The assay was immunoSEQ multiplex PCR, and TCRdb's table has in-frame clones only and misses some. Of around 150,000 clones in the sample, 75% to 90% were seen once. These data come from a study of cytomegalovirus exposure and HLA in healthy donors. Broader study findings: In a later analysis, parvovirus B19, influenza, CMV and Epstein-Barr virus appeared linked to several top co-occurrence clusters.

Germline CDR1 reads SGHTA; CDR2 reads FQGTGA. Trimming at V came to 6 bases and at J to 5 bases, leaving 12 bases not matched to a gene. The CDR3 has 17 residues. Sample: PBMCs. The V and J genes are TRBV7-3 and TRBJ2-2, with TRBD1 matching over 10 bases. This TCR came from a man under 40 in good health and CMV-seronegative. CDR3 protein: CASSPTPGQGKTGELFF. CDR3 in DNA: TGTGCCAGCAGTCCAACTCCGGGACAGGGGAAAACCGGGGAGCTGTTTTTT.